A selection of T cell receptor beta chains follows, all from one sample in a study of tumor-infiltrating lymphocytes in primary liver carcinoma. TCRdb independently ran MiXCR on the multiplex PCR reads; one entry per CDR3 protein. The table lists fewer than 350,000 distinct CDR3 sequences, over 55% of them singletons. Sequencing was done on a sample of peripheral blood. The receptors stem from a man aged 35 to 55 with primary liver carcinoma and hepatitis B virus infection. CDR3s include the opening cysteine and the closing phenylalanine or tryptophan. The D gene is left open where the match is weak. Size is omitted from some rows. Given values are once, few, many or a class for expanded clones.

V gene,D gene,clone size,J gene,CDR3 DNA,CDR3 protein
TRBV6-2/TRBV6-3,TRBD2,many,TRBJ2-7,TGTGCCAGCAGTCCGCGACTAGCGGGAGTTCCCTACGAGCAGTACTTC,CASSPRLAGVPYEQYF
TRBV7-3,.,.,TRBJ2-3,TGTGCCAGCAGCTTGGACTATGACACAAATACGCAGTATTTT,CASSLDYDTNTQYF
TRBV5-1,.,few,TRBJ1-1,TGCGCCAGCAGCTCCAGGGGACGTCAGAACACTGAAGCTTTCTTT,CASSSRGRQNTEAFF
TRBV28,.,.,TRBJ1-5,TGTGCCAGCAGTTTGTGGGGGACCAATCAGCCCCAGCTTTTT,CASSLWGTNQPQLF
TRBV6-1,.,many,TRBJ2-1,TGTGCCAGCCTAGGGGGGATTGAGCAGTTCTTC,CASLGGIEQFF
TRBV11-2,TRBD2,.,TRBJ2-3,TGTGCCAGCATCTTCCGACTAGCGGGCCGGGGTTTCCAGTACTTT,CASIFRLAGRGFQYF
TRBV4-1,TRBD2,many,TRBJ2-4,TGCGCCAGCAGCCAATCTGAGACTAGCGGGAGCTCGAACATTCAGTACTTC,CASSQSETSGSSNIQYF
TRBV7-9,.,.,TRBJ2-2,TGTGCCAGCAGTCGGACTGCAAACACCGGGGAGCTGTTTTTT,CASSRTANTGELFF
TRBV5-1,.,.,TRBJ2-1,TGCGCCAGCAGCTTGAGCGTCAGTTCCTACAATGAGCAGCTCTTC,CASSLSVSSYNEQLF
TRBV7-8,.,.,TRBJ2-2,TGTGCCAGCAGCTTGGGACACGCGAACACCGGGGAGCTGTTTTTT,CASSLGHANTGELFF
TRBV2,.,few,TRBJ1-3,TGTGCCAGCAGTGAAGCCAAAGGAAACACCATATATTTT,CASSEAKGNTIYF
TRBV5-1,.,few,TRBJ2-2,TGCGCCAGCAGCTTGGATCGGTCCACCGGGGAGCTGGTTTTT,CASSLDRSTGELVF
TRBV10-3,.,.,TRBJ1-1,TGTGCCATCAGTCTTAAAGAGCTGAGCACTGAAGCTTTCTTT,CAISLKELSTEAFF
TRBV5-4,.,.,TRBJ2-7,TGTGCCAGCACCGTTGGGGGAGATAGCTCCTACAATGAGCAGTACTTC,CASTVGGDSSYNEQYF
TRBV4-3,.,.,TRBJ2-3,TGCGCCAGCAGCCAAGATCTCCCCCGGATAGGACGCCGCACAGATACGCAGTATTTT,CASSQDLPRIGRRTDTQYF